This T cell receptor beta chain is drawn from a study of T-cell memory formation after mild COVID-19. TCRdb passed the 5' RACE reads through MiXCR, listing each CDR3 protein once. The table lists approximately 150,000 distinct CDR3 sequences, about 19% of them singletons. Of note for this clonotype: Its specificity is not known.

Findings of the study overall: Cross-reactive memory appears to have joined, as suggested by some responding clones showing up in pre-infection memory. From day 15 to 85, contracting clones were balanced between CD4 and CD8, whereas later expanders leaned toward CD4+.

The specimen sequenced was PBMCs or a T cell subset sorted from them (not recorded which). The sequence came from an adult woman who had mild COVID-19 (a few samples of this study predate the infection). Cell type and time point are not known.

The CDR3 DNA is TGTGCCAGCAGTCTAGACAGGGGACGTGGTACGCAGTATTTT. Encoded protein: CASSLDRGRGTQYF. The chain carries TRBV6-5 and TRBJ2-3; 8 bases agree with TRBD1. This CDR3 region has 14 residues. Germline CDR1 and CDR2: MNHEY and SVGAGI. V dropped 5 bases and J dropped 8; count of bases not matched to a gene: 9.